This passage covers 13 T cell receptor beta chains from one sample sequenced in a study of cytotoxic CD8 clonotypes in ibrutinib-treated CLL. TCRdb's copy holds only in-frame clones and misses some; the assay was immunoSEQ multiplex PCR. The data contain about 180,000 clones, about four fifths of them seen just once; the ten biggest clones take up about 4.9%. Source: PBMCs, taken after 24 months of ibrutinib treatment. These receptors were obtained from a human donor with chronic lymphocytic leukemia.

This chain uses TRBV11-2 with TRBJ1-1; 7 nucleotides align to TRBD1. Per germline, CDR1 SGHAT and CDR2 FQNNGV. This CDR3 region has 15 residues. V lost 4 bases and J lost 4; bases outside the gene matches: 9. CDR3: CASSSRQGRVTEAFF. The CDR3 coding sequence is TGTGCCAGCAGCTCGAGACAGGGACGGGTCACTGAAGCTTTCTTT. Based on the CDR3 plus reference TRBV11-2 and TRBJ1-1, the full variable domain is EAGVAQSPRYKIIEKRQSVAFWCNPISGHATLYWYQQILGQGPKLLIQFQNNGVVDDSQLPKDRFSAERLKGVDSTLKIQPAKLEDSAVYLCASSSRQGRVTEAFFGQGTRLTVV.

The chain joins TRBV4-2 to TRBJ2-3, with TRBD2 as a possible D gene (5 bases). The length of the CDR3 is 16 residues. With 0 bases removed from V and 2 bases from J, the gap between germline ends came to 12 bases. Germline-derived CDR1 and CDR2 are LGHNA and YNFKEQ. The CDR3 DNA is TGTGCCAGCAGCCAAGATCCCCCCGGGATCACAGATACGCAGTATTTT. Translating it yields CASSQDPPGITDTQYF.

This chain uses TRBV9 with TRBJ2-3; D possibly corresponds to TRBD1 (7 bases). CDR1 and CDR2 from the germline V gene are SGDLS and YYNGEE. The CDR3 length is 16 residues. The V gene lost 4 bases and the J gene lost 1 base, with 16 bases spanning the gap. CDR3 in DNA: TGTGCCAGCAGCCAGGGGGGATTTGGAGGCACAGATACGCAGTATTTT. This encodes CASSQGGFGGTDTQYF.

The chain recombines TRBV30 with TRBJ1-1; no firm D call. The germline gives CDR1 GTSNPN, CDR2 SVGIG (reference sequence). Trimming removed 2 bases from V and 3 bases from J, with 4 bases in between. This CDR3 has 11 amino acids. DNA for the CDR3: TGTGCCTGGAGTCCCTACACTGAAGCTTTCTTT. This sequence encodes CAWSPYTEAFF.

The chain employs TRBV9 and TRBJ1-5; D is unresolved. The CDR3 is made up of 14 amino acids. Looked up from germline, CDR1 is SGDLS and CDR2 is YYNGEE. V was clipped by 0 bases and J by 6 bases, with 10 bases between them. CDR3: CASSVASSGQPQHF. CDR3 in DNA: TGTGCCAGCAGCGTAGCAAGCTCTGGTCAGCCCCAGCATTTT. Variable domain in full (rest from reference TRBV9 and TRBJ1-5): DSGVTQTPKHLITATGQRVTLRCSPRSGDLSVYWYQQSLDQGLQFLIQYYNGEERAKGNILERFSAQQFPDLHSELNLSSLELGDSALYFCASSVASSGQPQHFGDGTRLSIL.

CDR3 residues: CASSIATAITGELFF. CDR3 nucleotides: TGTGCCAGTAGTATTGCGACCGCCATTACCGGGGAGCTGTTTTTT. The chain uses TRBV19 and TRBJ2-2; no firm D call. Per the germline V gene, CDR1 is LNHDA and CDR2 is SQIVND (reference sequence). CDR3 size: 15 residues. Trimming removed 3 bases at V and 5 bases at J, with 13 bases between. Full variable domain (missing parts from reference TRBV19 and TRBJ2-2): DGGITQSPKYLFRKEGQNVTLSCEQNLNHDAMYWYRQDPGQGLRLIYYSQIVNDFQKGDIAEGYSVSREKKESFPLTVTSAQKNPTAFYLCASSIATAITGELFFGEGSRLTVL.

V is TRBV7-8 and J is TRBJ1-5; D gene unclear. V was pared by 4 bases and J by 3 bases, with 13 bases between. Germline V gene data show CDR1 as SGHVS and CDR2 as FQNEAQ. The CDR3 has 15 amino acids. The CDR3 loop reads CASSSDGYPNQPQHF. CDR3 bases: TGTGCCAGCAGCTCGGACGGGTACCCCAATCAGCCCCAGCATTTT.

This clone turned up a few times. This chain joins TRBV30 and TRBJ1-1; 10 bases agree with TRBD1. This CDR3 has 13 amino acids. After removal of 4 bases from V and 4 bases from J, the junction contained 3 bases not matched to a gene. CDR1 and CDR2 (germline): GTSNPN, SVGIG (reference sequence). CDR3 amino acids: CAWTRQGATEAFF. CDR3 bases: TGTGCCTGGACTCGACAGGGGGCCACTGAAGCTTTCTTT.

This rearrangement joins TRBV4-2 to TRBJ1-1; tentative D call: TRBD1 (6 bases). The V end lost 3 bases, the J end lost 1 base, and 12 bases lay between the germline ends. Germline V gives CDR1 LGHNA, CDR2 YNFKEQ. This CDR3 comprises 15 residues. Here the CDR3 reads CASSHEGEGNTEAFF. As DNA, the CDR3 is TGTGCCAGCAGCCATGAGGGGGAAGGGAACACTGAAGCTTTCTTT.

A single count supports this clone. This chain uses TRBV6-1 with TRBJ1-2; D is possibly TRBD1 (5 bases). Deletions cut 2 bases from V and 2 bases from J, with 18 bases between. The CDR3 sequence is 17 residues long. The V gene's germline CDR1 is MNHNS and CDR2 SASEGT. Here the CDR3 reads CASSETLSVRDNYGYTF. The CDR3 nucleotides are TGTGCCAGCAGTGAAACATTGAGTGTCAGGGACAACTATGGCTACACCTTC.

The CDR3: CASSHAIGGEETQYF. The CDR3 DNA is TGTGCCAGCAGCCACGCGATTGGGGGGGAAGAGACCCAGTACTTC. This chain joins TRBV7-9 and TRBJ2-5; 7 positions match TRBD2. CDR3 length equals 15 residues. Looked up from germline, CDR1 is SEHNR and CDR2 is FQNEAQ (reference sequence). V gave up 5 bases and J gave up 3 bases; unmatched junction bases: 9.

The J gene is TRBJ1-2, the V gene TRBV7-2; weak D call: TRBD1 (6 bases). The CDR3 runs to 16 residues. V lost 5 bases, J lost 0 bases, and 16 bases lay in between. Germline CDR1 reads SGHTA; CDR2 reads FQGNSA. CDR3 region: CASSPQTGTSNYGYTF. CDR3 DNA: TGTGCCAGCAGCCCCCAAACCGGGACATCTAACTATGGCTACACCTTC.

This chain uses TRBV7-2 with TRBJ2-6; D remains ambiguous. The CDR3 loop spans 15 amino acids. Trimming cost V 1 base and J 2 bases, with 6 bases left between them. Germline assignment: CDR1 SGHTA and CDR2 FQGNSA. CDR3 DNA: TGTGCCAGCAGCTTAGGAGGAACTGGGGCCAACGTCCTGACTTTC. Translation gives CASSLGGTGANVLTF.